A single TCR beta chain is shown here with its context. What it binds is unknown. These data come from a study of blood T cells in healthy people across ages. General observations from the study: Diversity estimates from one million T cells were considered underestimates. The recorded TCR beta diversity per million T cells decreased in a roughly linear manner with age.

The donors, healthy Caucasians from Russia, were aged roughly 6 to 95. Using a J-beta primer mix together with a sample-barcoded 5' primer, a second PCR was run for roughly 7 to 12 cycles. TCRdb analysed the 5' RACE reads with MiXCR anew, one entry per CDR3 protein. The sample holds approximately 960,000 distinct CDR3 sequences; around 29% are singletons and the top ten take 9.5% to 13%. Per the germline V gene, CDR1 is SGHRS and CDR2 is YFSETQ. CDR3 length: 14 residues. Trimming stripped 0 bases from V and 3 bases from J, with 10 bases between. These records were also assigned to another study, of T cells of mothers and their children. That work states: Over five children and their three healthy Caucasian mothers were the donors.

Sequencing was done on a sample of blood. The chain uses TRBV5-1 and TRBJ2-7, with D uncertain. The origin of this receptor is a woman aged 40 to 50 in good health. The CDR3 spells CASSLEIAVYEQYF. For the CDR3, the DNA is TGCGCCAGCAGCTTGGAAATAGCCGTCTACGAGCAGTACTTC.